This TCR beta chain was found in a study of T cells in Graves' hyperthyroidism and ophthalmopathy. Overall study: Peripheral blood was collected at initial diagnosis, before any treatment.

Amplified TCR beta CDR3 regions came from RNA transcripts. TCR CDR3 regions were first amplified by RT-PCR with HTBI primers. TCRdb redid the calling of the multiplex PCR reads with MiXCR, one entry per CDR3 protein. The sample includes about 560,000 distinct CDR3 sequences, approximately 15% of them seen just once. This CDR3 spans 20 amino acids. Germline lookup yields CDR1 LGHNT and CDR2 FRNRAP. The ends lost 6 bases at V and 2 bases at J; junction bases unmatched: 23. Study-level findings and limits: A median about 6 months before onset, the model predicted ophthalmopathy.

With respect to this clonotype: Its antigen is not known. Given a much more abundant clone one base away, this may be a read error.

9 to 10 ml fresh peripheral blood yielded the PBMCs. The specimen was blood. This clonotype was obtained from a woman in her 30s with Graves' hyperthyroidism. This chain uses TRBV12-5 with TRBJ2-7; TRBD2 aligns across 9 bases. CDR3 residues: CASGPSLTSLAGKHPYEQYF. In DNA, the CDR3 is TGTGCTAGTGGCCCGTCTCTTACTAGCCTAGCGGGGAAACACCCCTACGAGCAGTACTTC.